A single sample gave rise to the 12 T cell receptor beta chains below, sequenced in a study of blood T cell repertoires in COVID-19. Sequencing was performed with immunoSEQ multiplex PCR; in TCRdb, only in-frame clones are kept and a portion is missing. This table has approximately 390,000 clones, around 90% appearing once. Sequences were obtained from PBMCs or T cells enriched from blood (not recorded which). These receptors were collected from a middle-aged woman with acute COVID-19.

This sequence joins TRBV30 and TRBJ1-5; D call uncertain. Germline assignment: CDR1 GTSNPN and CDR2 SVGIG (reference sequence). The CDR3 sequence is 15 residues long. V dropped 0 bases and J dropped 4 bases, with 13 bases sitting between them. The CDR3 coding sequence is TGTGCCTGGAGTGTACCAGGACTCTGGAATCAGCCCCAGCATTTT. Its translation is CAWSVPGLWNQPQHF.

V is TRBV5-1 and J is TRBJ2-7, with 9 bases lining up with TRBD1. Germline V gene data show CDR1 as SGHRS and CDR2 as YFSETQ. The CDR3 totals 13 residues. V dropped 4 bases and J dropped 4; count of bases not matched to a gene: 3. The CDR3 region has the DNA TGCGCCAGCAGCGAGGGGACAGGGTACGAGCAGTACTTC. Translated: CASSEGTGYEQYF.

The chain's CDR3 is CASTWRGGLQETQYF. CDR3 nucleotides: TGTGCCAGCACCTGGCGCGGGGGGCTTCAAGAGACCCAGTACTTC. This chain joins TRBV6-5 and TRBJ2-5; 8 bases agree with TRBD2. Germline V gene lookup returns CDR1 MNHEY and CDR2 SVGAGI. The CDR3 loop spans 15 amino acids. The ends lost 7 bases at V and 2 bases at J; junction bases unmatched: 9.

The V gene is TRBV4-1, the J gene TRBJ2-2; TRBD1 aligns across 9 bases. The CDR3 loop spans 15 amino acids. Losses at the gene ends were 1 base for V and 8 bases for J; bases not matched to a gene: 5. Looked up from germline, CDR1 is MGHRA and CDR2 is YSYEKL. CDR3 bases: TGCGCCAGCAGCCAAGGGACAGGGGTTAGTGGGGAGCTGTTTTTT. Amino acids: CASSQGTGVSGELFF.

This sequence joins TRBV5-1 and TRBJ1-6; D perhaps matches TRBD1 (6 bases). The germline gives CDR1 SGHRS, CDR2 YFSETQ. Trimming took 4 bases from V and 6 from J, leaving 11 bases between them. The CDR3 runs to 14 residues. This chain's CDR3 is CASSADSINSPLHF. As DNA, the CDR3 is TGCGCCAGCAGCGCGGACAGTATTAATTCACCCCTCCACTTT. Drawing the rest from reference TRBV5-1 and TRBJ1-6, the complete variable domain is KAGVTQTPRYLIKTRGQQVTLSCSPISGHRSVSWYQQTPGQGLQFLFEYFSETQRNKGNFPGRFSGRQFSNSRSEMNVSTLELGDSALYLCASSADSINSPLHFGNGTRLTVT.

The rearrangement uses TRBV19 and TRBJ2-5, with 8 nucleotides matching TRBD2. The CDR3 runs to 12 residues. In germline, CDR1 is LNHDA, CDR2 SQIVND (reference sequence). V shed 9 bases and J 5 bases; nucleotides not matched to a gene: 5. The CDR3 protein is CASGTRGETQYF. The CDR3 coding sequence is TGTGCCAGCGGGACTAGGGGGGAGACCCAGTACTTC.

The V call is TRBV11-2, the J call TRBJ1-2, with D hard to call. Germline lookup yields CDR1 SGHAT and CDR2 FQNNGV. Between the trimmed V and J ends, which lost 4 bases and 4 bases, there was a span of 19 bases. The CDR3 is made up of 16 amino acids. The CDR3 is CASSSNWREIAYGYTF. CDR3 DNA: TGTGCCAGCAGCTCAAATTGGAGGGAGATCGCCTATGGCTACACCTTC.

The gene calls are TRBV7-9 and TRBJ2-7; TRBD1 aligns across 7 bases. The CDR3 is made up of 17 amino acids. The V gene end was trimmed by 1 base and the J gene end by 3 bases; junction bases not matched to a gene: 12. Germline values: CDR1 SEHNR, CDR2 FQNEAQ (reference sequence). The CDR3 is CASSLEKGQAPLYEQYF. The CDR3 region has the DNA TGTGCCAGCAGCTTAGAAAAAGGACAGGCCCCCCTCTACGAGCAGTACTTC.

The chain employs TRBV30 and TRBJ2-7, with D perhaps matching TRBD2 (5 bases). V was cut by 3 bases and J by 2 bases, with 14 bases left in between. From germline, CDR1 is GTSNPN and CDR2 SVGIG (reference sequence). The CDR3 length is 14 residues. The chain's CDR3 is CAWRAGGSTYEQYF. In DNA, the CDR3 is TGTGCCTGGAGGGCGGGCGGCTCCACCTACGAGCAGTACTTC.

The genes are TRBV10-1 and TRBJ1-5, with D possibly being TRBD1 (5 bases). The CDR3 is 12 amino acids. The V gene's germline CDR1 is WNHNN and CDR2 SYGVQD (reference sequence). V gave up 8 bases and J gave up 4 bases, with 9 bases separating them. The CDR3 reads CASGAGNQPQHF. The CDR3, as DNA: TGCGCCAGCGGCGCAGGGAATCAGCCCCAGCATTTT.

The chain couples TRBV11-2 to TRBJ2-1, with TRBD2 identical over 14 bases. Germline CDR1 and CDR2: SGHAT and FQNNGV. The CDR3 consists of 16 residues. V trimming: 2 bases; J trimming: 9 bases; junction bases outside the gene matches: 6. The CDR3 region has the DNA TGTGCCAGCAGCTTAACCGGGACTAGCGGGGGAGGTGAGCAGTTCTTC. Residues: CASSLTGTSGGGEQFF.

The chain recombines TRBV7-8 with TRBJ1-2; tentatively, D is TRBD1 (5 bases). This CDR3 has 14 residues. The germline V gene encodes CDR1 SGHVS and CDR2 FQNEAQ. With 5 bases removed from V and 8 bases from J, the gap between germline ends came to 18 bases. The CDR3 loop reads CASSPEPDSNGYTF. The CDR3 DNA sequence: TGTGCCAGCAGCCCCGAACCCGACAGTAACGGCTACACCTTC.